A single sample is the source of the 5 T cell receptor beta chains below, sequenced in a study of T cells after posttransplantation cyclophosphamide. A marrow graft followed busulfan-fludarabine conditioning, with cyclophosphamide on days +3 and +4. TCRdb keeps only in-frame clones here, not all; method: immunoSEQ multiplex PCR. The table has roughly 8,700 clones, roughly 90% seen once; the top ten hold roughly 1.3%. The sequencing here drew on CD4+ T cells sorted from blood, taken around 1,300 days after allogeneic stem cell transplant with posttransplant cyclophosphamide. The receptors were gathered from a female patient in her forties or fifties who received an allogeneic stem cell transplant from a related donor, was CMV-positive, and had no GVHD. The graft donor may have given rise to some T cells.

The chain couples TRBV2 to TRBJ2-7; 7 bases line up with TRBD1. Germline V gene data show CDR1 as SNHLY and CDR2 as FYNNEI. The CDR3 is 14 amino acids. V lost 6 bases, J lost 7 bases, and 12 bases stayed unmatched. The CDR3 region has the DNA TGTGCCAGCAGCTTGACAGGGAGAGATTGGGAGCAGTACTTC. It yields the protein CASSLTGRDWEQYF.

The chain recombines TRBV15 with TRBJ1-4; D ambiguous. This CDR3 has 16 amino acids. Germline CDR1 and CDR2: LNHNV and YYDKDF (reference sequence). The V gene lost 1 base and the J gene lost 2 bases, with 11 bases spanning the gap. DNA of the CDR3: TGTGCCACCAGCAGAGGCCCTTTCAGGACTAATGAAAAACTGTTTTTT. It is translated as CATSRGPFRTNEKLFF.

V and J are TRBV6-5 and TRBJ2-5; D is perhaps TRBD1 (6 bases). Looked up from germline, CDR1 is MNHEY and CDR2 is SVGAGI. V lost 6 bases and J lost 5, with 16 bases in between. The CDR3 contains 14 residues. The CDR3 sequence is CASSYTGRSETQYF. The CDR3 DNA follows: TGTGCCAGCAGCTACACAGGGAGATCGGAGACCCAGTACTTC.

CDR3: CASTQLFPAMNTEAFF. CDR3 nucleotides: TGTGCCAGCACACAGCTTTTCCCGGCCATGAACACTGAAGCTTTCTTT. V and J are TRBV9 and TRBJ1-1; D uncertain. This CDR3 spans 16 amino acids. Trimming took 6 bases from V and 0 from J, leaving 18 bases between them. The V gene's germline CDR1 is SGDLS and CDR2 YYNGEE.

Here the CDR3 reads CAWTTGGGQETQYF. In DNA, the CDR3 is TGTGCCTGGACGACAGGTGGGGGCCAAGAGACCCAGTACTTC. V gene TRBV30 combines with J gene TRBJ2-5; a weak D match, TRBD1 (6 bases). The CDR3 covers 14 residues. Germline V gene data show CDR1 as GTSNPN and CDR2 as SVGIG (reference sequence). Trimming stripped 4 bases from V and 1 base from J, with 13 bases between.